This paragraph reports one TCR beta chain. What antigen it recognizes has not been identified. Base qualities are not recorded, but no much larger clone differs from it by a single base. The data were taken from a study of blood T cell repertoires in COVID-19 (dated by TCRdb to about 2020). Background for the entire study: Samples from collaborators originated in the United States, Italy and Spain and spanned both the acute and convalescent phases of COVID-19. The prospective study material was composed of cDNA or gDNA derived from T cells, B-cell-depleted T cells, or PBMCs. The dataset comprised deeply sampled blood TCRbeta repertoires from subjects exposed to, actively infected with, or recovered from COVID-19. The repertoires were released in a freely available public database intended as a resource for research on the immune response to SARS-CoV-2. Samples came from the ongoing ImmuneRACE study (first 160 participants) plus 1,254 subjects from 6 global collaborators. The sample metadata nearly always contained a de-identified subject ID, COVID-19 status, age in years and sex. Where available, HLA class I and class II types were obtained from metadata supplied by the sample provider rather than from assay-based typing. What the study reported, not specific to this receptor: Clinical and demographic metadata were provided uncurated, with the amount varying by source and participant.

TCRbeta CDR3 regions were amplified from genomic DNA by means of the immunoSEQ Assay, a bias-controlled multiplex PCR. Concerning the study's data processing: The number of nucleated cells in each sample was estimated by amplification of reference gene primers within the assay. Sequence reads were collapsed and filtered to measure the absolute abundance of every unique TCRbeta CDR3 rearrangement. For each sample, productive Simpson clonality was calculated by taking the square root of Simpson's diversity index across productive rearrangements. Entries here come from immuneACCESS through TCRdb and include only in-frame sequences with V and J called. Some clones fail to appear in such tables; in the studies checked, an unresolved V gene covers under half of the shortfall, and the cause of the remainder is unknown. V and J calls and clone size are as listed in that table; D and trimming were resolved from the DNA. For this sample there are approximately 70,000 clones; about 91% appear just once. Around 7% of the sample rests with the top ten.

From the cysteine through the phenylalanine, the CDR3 covers 14 amino acids. Only the CDR3 region is kept as DNA, spanning 42 bases read in frame from base 1. CDR1 and CDR2 (MDHEN, SYDVKM) derive from the germline V gene. V has 7 bases trimmed and J has 3 bases trimmed; junction bases matching no gene number 5. One collaborating source in Seattle enrolled patients during active infection and followed them longitudinally through the course of disease. Whole blood was collected in K2EDTA tubes by collaborating institutions according to the institutions' own protocols. Collaborator samples were shipped for TCRbeta analysis as frozen whole blood, isolated PBMCs, or DNA extracted from either sample type.

The TCR comes from a man between 35 and 55 years old with COVID-19, enrolled during active disease. The sequence is built from TRBV28 and TRBJ2-2, with 7 bases matching TRBD1. Sequencing was carried out using peripheral blood. The nucleotide sequence reads TGTGCCAGCAAAAATACAGGGGACACCGGGGAGCTGTTTTTT. Its protein reads: CASKNTGDTGELFF.